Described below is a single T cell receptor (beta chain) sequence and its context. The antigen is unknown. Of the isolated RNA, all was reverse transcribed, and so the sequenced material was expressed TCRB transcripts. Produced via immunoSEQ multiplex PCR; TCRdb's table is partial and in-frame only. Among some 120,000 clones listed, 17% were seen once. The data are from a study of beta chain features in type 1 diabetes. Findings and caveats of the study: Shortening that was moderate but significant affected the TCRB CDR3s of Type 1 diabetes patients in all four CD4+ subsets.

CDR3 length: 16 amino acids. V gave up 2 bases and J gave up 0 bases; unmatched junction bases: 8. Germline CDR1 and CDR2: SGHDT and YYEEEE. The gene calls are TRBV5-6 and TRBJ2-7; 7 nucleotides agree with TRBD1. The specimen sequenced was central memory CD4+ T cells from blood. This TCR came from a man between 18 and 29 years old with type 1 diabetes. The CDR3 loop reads CASSFRTGTFSYEQYF. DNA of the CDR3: TGTGCCAGCAGCTTTAGGACAGGAACCTTCTCCTACGAGCAGTACTTC. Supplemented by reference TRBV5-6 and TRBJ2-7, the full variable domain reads DAGVTQSPTHLIKTRGQQVTLRCSPKSGHDTVSWYQQALGQGPQFIFQYYEEEERQRGNFPDRFSGHQFPNYSSELNVNALLLGDSALYLCASSFRTGTFSYEQYFGPGTRLTVT.